This T cell receptor beta chain is from a study of blood T cell repertoires in COVID-19. Overall study context: Samples of COVID-19 (acute and convalescent) were obtained from the United States, Italy and Spain. T cells, B-cell-depleted T cells, or PBMCs supplied cDNA or gDNA.

Followed longitudinally, the Seattle patients had been enrolled during active infection. The CDR3 runs 16 residues. In the original processing: Using reference gene primer amplification, nucleated cell counts were estimated. The repertoire was sequenced with immunoSEQ multiplex PCR; TCRdb's copy has only in-frame clones and lacks some. For V, J and clone size, that table is used; D and trimming come from the DNA. The data hold around 76,000 clones, with approximately 80% observed a single time. The sequencing input was peripheral blood. V usage is TRBV21-1 and J usage is TRBJ2-3; TRBD2 was called by the table and not checked on the DNA. TRBV21-1 is a documented pseudogene. The clonotype was recovered from a man aged 30 to 45 with COVID-19, enrolled during active disease. CDR3: CASSPGSGVSTDTQYF. In nucleotides, the CDR3 is TGTGCCAGCAGCCCAGGTAGCGGGGTTAGCACAGATACGCAGTATTTT.